This T cell receptor beta chain originates from a study of cytomegalovirus exposure and HLA in healthy donors. Findings and limits, study-wide: There were 150 or so TCR beta chains listed as cytomegalovirus-associated. Later work found most CMV-associated TCR beta chains apparently HLA-restricted.

PCR primers comprised 60 Vbeta and 13 Jbeta primers. Repertoires were generated with immunoSEQ multiplex PCR, while TCRdb's copy carries only in-frame clones and drops some. Here the sample spans 150,000 to 200,000 clones, roughly 73% being singletons. Turning to this clone: What it binds is unknown.

This CDR3 comprises 12 residues. V dropped 0 bases and J dropped 4 bases, with 3 bases sitting between them. The germline V gene has CDR1 SGDLS and CDR2 YYNGEE. J is TRBJ2-3 and V is TRBV9; D unclear. The receptor was isolated from a middle-aged woman in good health and CMV-seropositive. Source material: PBMCs. The CDR3 region is CASSVAADTQYF. DNA of the CDR3: TGTGCCAGCAGCGTAGCCGCAGATACGCAGTATTTT.